These 18 T cell receptor beta chains originate from one sample sequenced in a study of cytotoxic CD8 clonotypes in ibrutinib-treated CLL listed by TCRdb under 2021. The library was produced with the immunoSEQ multiplex PCR assay. Drawn from immuneACCESS, this table holds only the in-frame rearrangements with V and J called that TCRdb kept. Clones are partly lost; checked studies trace under half to an unresolved V gene and leave the rest unexplained. Recorded for this sample are about 130,000 clones; roughly three quarters of them occurred a single time. Roughly 4.7% of the sample is held by the ten biggest clonotypes. The time point tag for this specimen amounts to: 24 months on ibrutinib. The source was PBMCs, collected after 24 months of ibrutinib treatment. The source is a human donor with chronic lymphocytic leukemia.

This chain links TRBV5-1 with TRBJ2-7, with TRBD2 matching 7 bases. This CDR3 region has 14 residues. V lost 4 bases, J lost 3 bases, and 7 bases stayed unmatched. Germline V gives CDR1 SGHRS, CDR2 YFSETQ. CDR3 sequence: CASSPRGVGYEQYF. CDR3 DNA sequence: TGCGCCAGCAGCCCCCGGGGGGTGGGCTACGAGCAGTACTTC.

The rearrangement links TRBV7-9 to TRBJ2-1, with 8 bases aligning to TRBD2. V lost 4 bases and J lost 6; bases outside the gene matches: 5. Germline CDR1 SEHNR, CDR2 FQNEAQ (reference sequence). This CDR3 is 14 amino acids long. CDR3 region: CASSSSGSLNEQFF. CDR3 in DNA: TGTGCCAGCAGCTCCAGCGGGAGTCTCAATGAGCAGTTCTTC.

The rearrangement links TRBV4-1 to TRBJ2-3; 9 bases fit TRBD2. Trimming at V came to 0 bases and at J to 6 bases, leaving 4 bases not matched to a gene. Germline CDR1 MGHRA, CDR2 YSYEKL. This CDR3 region has 15 residues. CDR3 coding DNA: TGCGCCAGCAGCCAAGATCGGCTAGCGGGGGATACGCAGTATTTT. Translation: CASSQDRLAGDTQYF.

There are a few counts of this clone. The chain links TRBV2 to TRBJ2-2, with D perhaps matching TRBD1 (6 bases). Trimming took off 7 bases at V and 6 bases at J, with 21 bases between the two ends. Germline CDR1 reads SNHLY; CDR2 reads FYNNEI. The CDR3 is 16 amino acids. CDR3 in amino acids: CASTPEGGGNPGELFF. The CDR3 nucleotides read TGTGCCAGCACGCCAGAGGGTGGGGGCAACCCCGGGGAGCTGTTTTTT.

V and J are TRBV7-3 and TRBJ2-7; TRBD2 matches at 9 bases. Unmatched junction bases numbered 7, after V lost 5 bases and J lost 2 bases. This CDR3 has 15 residues. The V gene's germline CDR1 is SGHTA and CDR2 FQGTGA. CDR3 bases: TGTGCCAGCAGCCCCATAGCGGGGGCCGCCTACGAGCAGTACTTC. This sequence encodes CASSPIAGAAYEQYF. Full variable domain (missing parts from reference TRBV7-3 and TRBJ2-7): GAGVSQTPSNKVTEKGKYVELRCDPISGHTALYWYRQSLGQGPEFLIYFQGTGAADDSGLPNDRFFAVRPEGSVSTLKIQRTERGDSAVYLCASSPIAGAAYEQYFGPGTRLTVT.

V usage is TRBV14 and J usage is TRBJ2-7; no definite D call. V was pared by 1 base and J by 4 bases, with 14 bases between. CDR3 size: 15 residues. The germline V gene has CDR1 SGHDN and CDR2 FVKESK. CDR3 in amino acids: CASSQVWYGRYEQYF. The CDR3 DNA is TGTGCCAGCAGCCAAGTTTGGTATGGTCGGTACGAGCAGTACTTC.

This clone showed up many times. CDR3 bases: TGTGCCAGCAGGTGGGAGTCTGGGCCCTACGAGCAGTACTTC. Amino acid sequence: CASRWESGPYEQYF. This rearrangement joins TRBV6-1 to TRBJ2-7, with D perhaps TRBD2 (5 bases). With 6 bases removed from V and 2 bases from J, the gap between germline ends came to 14 bases. CDR1 MNHNS and CDR2 SASEGT come from the germline V gene. This CDR3 has 14 amino acids.

This clone was observed a single time. This chain connects TRBV9 to TRBJ2-5; D may correspond to TRBD1 or TRBD2 (5 bases each). The CDR3 is 14 residues long. V was cut by 0 bases and J by 5 bases, with 11 bases left in between. Germline CDR1 SGDLS, CDR2 YYNGEE. CDR3 amino acids: CASSVEGWGETQYF. In DNA form, the CDR3 reads TGTGCCAGCAGCGTAGAGGGCTGGGGGGAGACCCAGTACTTC.

This clone has more than one count but fewer than ten. This chain connects TRBV7-3 to TRBJ1-1, with D possibly TRBD1 on 6 matching bases. V was cut by 5 bases and J by 8 bases, with 15 bases left in between. Germline CDR1 SGHTA, CDR2 FQGTGA. This CDR3 contains 13 residues. The CDR3 DNA reads as TGTGCCAGCAGCCCAGCGGGGGGCCACGAAGCTTTCTTT. This translates into CASSPAGGHEAFF.

This clone appeared many times. This chain links TRBV10-3 with TRBJ1-4; tentative D call: TRBD1 (5 bases). CDR1 ENHRY and CDR2 SYGVKD come from the germline V gene. CDR3 length equals 14 residues. V was trimmed by 6 bases and J by 5 bases, leaving 13 bases between them. The CDR3 nucleotides read TGTGCCATCAGCCCCGGGACGGCAAATGAAAAACTGTTTTTT. Translation gives CAISPGTANEKLFF.

The sample holds one count of this clone. V usage is TRBV27 and J usage is TRBJ2-5; D unclear. V lost 4 bases to trimming and J lost 3 bases, with 9 bases between them. The CDR3 contains 13 residues. Germline V gives CDR1 MNHEY, CDR2 SMNVEV (reference sequence). As DNA, the CDR3 is TGTGCCAGCAGTTCCGGACCGAAAGAGACCCAGTACTTC. Its translation is CASSSGPKETQYF.

A single count supports this clone. The chain carries TRBV28 and TRBJ2-6; D may correspond to TRBD1 or TRBD2 (5 bases each). Trimming removed 1 base at V and 1 base at J, with 11 bases between. The CDR3 is 17 amino acids. Germline V CDR1 and CDR2: MDHEN, SYDVKM. The CDR3: CASSLSGRWSGANVLTF. CDR3 coding DNA: TGTGCCAGCAGTTTATCGGGACGTTGGTCTGGGGCCAACGTCCTGACTTTC. Full variable domain (outside the CDR3, taken from reference TRBV28 and TRBJ2-6): DVKVTQSSRYLVKRTGEKVFLECVQDMDHENMFWYRQDPGLGLRLIYFSYDVKMKEKGDIPEGYSVSREKKERFSLILESASTNQTSMYLCASSLSGRWSGANVLTFGAGSRLTVL.

This sequence joins TRBV27 and TRBJ2-1; 9 bases agree with TRBD1. CDR3 length equals 12 residues. Looked up from germline, CDR1 is MNHEY and CDR2 is SMNVEV (reference sequence). V lost 5 bases, J lost 14 bases, and 7 bases stayed unmatched. The CDR3 loop reads CASSPLTGGEFF. Written as DNA, the CDR3 is TGTGCCAGCAGTCCCTTGACAGGGGGTGAGTTCTTC.

This clone has a handful of counts. V and J are TRBV4-3 and TRBJ2-2, with D possibly TRBD1 on 6 matching bases. V lost 0 bases to trimming and J lost 5 bases, with 16 bases between them. In germline, CDR1 is LGHNA, CDR2 YSLEER. The CDR3 consists of 17 residues. The CDR3 spells CASSQDPGRGGTGELFF. CDR3 nucleotide sequence: TGCGCCAGCAGCCAAGATCCTGGCAGGGGCGGAACCGGGGAGCTGTTTTTT.

In this sample, this clone turned up once. The chain is built from TRBV6-1 and TRBJ1-2, with 8 positions matching TRBD1. Germline CDR1 is MNHNS and CDR2 is SASEGT. V lost 3 bases and J lost 8; bases outside the gene matches: 8. The CDR3 loop spans 14 amino acids. Written as DNA, the CDR3 is TGTGCCAGCAGTGAGGGGGCCGCAGGGGGCGGCTACACCTTC. Its translation: CASSEGAAGGGYTF.

Details on this clone: The same CDR3 can be traced to other DNA sequences in this sample. The genes are TRBV10-2 and TRBJ1-5; weak D call: TRBD1 (5 bases). The CDR3 sequence is 13 residues long. V was clipped by 6 bases and J by 7 bases, with 13 bases between them. Germline CDR1 reads WSHSY; CDR2 reads SAAADI. CDR3 DNA: TGCGCCAGCAGGGTAGGGTGGGGGCAGCCCCAGCATTTT. Amino acids: CASRVGWGQPQHF.

J is TRBJ2-7 and V is TRBV4-3, with 11 bases lining up with TRBD2. Looked up from germline, CDR1 is LGHNA and CDR2 is YSLEER. V was clipped by 3 bases and J by 2 bases; unmatched bases: 3. This CDR3 is 15 amino acids long. The CDR3 DNA is TGCGCCAGCAGCCAGCTAGCGGGAGGCCCCTACGAGCAGTACTTC. Translated, it gives CASSQLAGGPYEQYF.

This chain joins TRBV27 and TRBJ2-5; 7 nucleotides line up with TRBD2. The germline gives CDR1 MNHEY, CDR2 SMNVEV (reference sequence). The CDR3 has 15 residues. The trim removed 6 bases at V and 2 bases at J, leaving 9 bases unmatched. Here the CDR3 reads CASSHGGVVQETQYF. The CDR3 DNA reads as TGTGCCAGCAGCCATGGGGGGGTGGTGCAAGAGACCCAGTACTTC.